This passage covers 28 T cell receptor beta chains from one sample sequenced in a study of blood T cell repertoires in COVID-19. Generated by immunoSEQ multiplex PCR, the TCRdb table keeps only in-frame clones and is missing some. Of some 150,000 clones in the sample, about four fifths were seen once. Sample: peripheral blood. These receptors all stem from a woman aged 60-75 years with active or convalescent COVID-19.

CDR3: CASSAGQGFGYGYTF. The CDR3 nucleotides read TGTGCCAGCAGCGCGGGACAGGGCTTTGGCTATGGCTACACCTTC. The V gene is TRBV5-4, the J gene TRBJ1-2, with 9 bases lining up with TRBD1. In germline, CDR1 is SGHNT, CDR2 YYREEE (reference sequence). With V trimmed by 4 bases and J by 4 bases, 8 bases remained unmatched. CDR3 length: 15 amino acids.

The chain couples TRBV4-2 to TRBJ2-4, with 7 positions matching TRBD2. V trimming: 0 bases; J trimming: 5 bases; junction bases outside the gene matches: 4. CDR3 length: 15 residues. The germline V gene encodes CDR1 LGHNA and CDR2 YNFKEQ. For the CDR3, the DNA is TGTGCCAGCAGCCAAGAACAGCTAGCGGAAAACATTCAGTACTTC. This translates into CASSQEQLAENIQYF.

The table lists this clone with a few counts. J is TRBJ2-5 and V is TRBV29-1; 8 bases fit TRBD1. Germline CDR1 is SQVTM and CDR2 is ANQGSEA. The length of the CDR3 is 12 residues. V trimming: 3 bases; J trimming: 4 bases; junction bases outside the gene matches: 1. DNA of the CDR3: TGCAGCGTTGACAGGGGGCGAGAGACCCAGTACTTC. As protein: CSVDRGRETQYF.

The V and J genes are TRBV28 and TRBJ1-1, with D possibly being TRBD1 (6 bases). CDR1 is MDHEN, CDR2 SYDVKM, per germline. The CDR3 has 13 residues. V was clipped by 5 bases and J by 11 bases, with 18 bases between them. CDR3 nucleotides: TGTGCCAGCAGTCACAGGGTGGCCGGCGTTGCTTTCTTT. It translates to CASSHRVAGVAFF.

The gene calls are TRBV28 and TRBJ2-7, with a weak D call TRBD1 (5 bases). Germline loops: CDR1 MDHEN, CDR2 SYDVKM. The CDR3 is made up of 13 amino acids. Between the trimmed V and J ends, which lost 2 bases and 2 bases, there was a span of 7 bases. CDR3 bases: TGTGCCAGCAGTTTAACAGGACCCTACGAGCAGTACGTC. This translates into CASSLTGPYEQYV.

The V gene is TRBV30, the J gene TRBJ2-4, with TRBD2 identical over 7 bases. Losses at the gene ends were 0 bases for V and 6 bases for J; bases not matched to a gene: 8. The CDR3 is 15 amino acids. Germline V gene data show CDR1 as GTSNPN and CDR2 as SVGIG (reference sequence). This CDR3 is CAWSVLPGGGNIQYF. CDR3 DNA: TGTGCCTGGAGTGTATTACCGGGAGGTGGAAACATTCAGTACTTC.

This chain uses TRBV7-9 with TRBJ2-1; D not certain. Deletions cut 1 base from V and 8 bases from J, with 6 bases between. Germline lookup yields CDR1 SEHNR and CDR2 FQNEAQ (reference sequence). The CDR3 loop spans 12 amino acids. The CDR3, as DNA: TGTGCCAGCAGCTTAGTCGTATATGAGCAGTTCTTC. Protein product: CASSLVVYEQFF.

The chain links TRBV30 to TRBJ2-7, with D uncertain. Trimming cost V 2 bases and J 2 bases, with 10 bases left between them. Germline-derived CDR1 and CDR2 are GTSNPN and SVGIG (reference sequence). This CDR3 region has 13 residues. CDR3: CAWSSPSPYEQYF. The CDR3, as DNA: TGTGCCTGGAGTTCACCTAGTCCCTACGAGCAGTACTTC. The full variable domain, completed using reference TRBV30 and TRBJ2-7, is SQTIHQWPATLVQPVGSPLSLECTVEGTSNPNLYWYRQAAGRGLQLLFYSVGIGQISSEVPQNLSASRPQDRQFILSSKKLLLSDSGFYLCAWSSPSPYEQYFGPGTRLTVT.

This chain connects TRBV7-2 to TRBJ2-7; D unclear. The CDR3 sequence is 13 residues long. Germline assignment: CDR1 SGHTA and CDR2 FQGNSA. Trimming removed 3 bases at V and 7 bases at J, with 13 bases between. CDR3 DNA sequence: TGTGCCAGCAGCTTTGCGCTAGTCGGAGAGCAGTACTTC. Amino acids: CASSFALVGEQYF.

CDR3 amino acids: CASSEGSGGPRSYNEQFF. CDR3 in DNA: TGCGCCAGCAGTGAAGGTAGCGGGGGTCCCCGCTCCTACAATGAGCAGTTCTTC. The V and J genes are TRBV10-1 and TRBJ2-1; 9 bases map to TRBD2. V lost 3 bases, J lost 0 bases, and 9 bases stayed unmatched. The CDR3 extends over 18 amino acids. CDR1 and CDR2 from the germline V gene are WNHNN and SYGVQD (reference sequence).

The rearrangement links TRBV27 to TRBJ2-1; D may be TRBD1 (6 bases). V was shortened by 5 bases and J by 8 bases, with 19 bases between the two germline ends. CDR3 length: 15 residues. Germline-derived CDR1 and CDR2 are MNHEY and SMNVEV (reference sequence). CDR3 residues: CASSPTGTASHEQFF. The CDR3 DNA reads TGTGCCAGCAGTCCCACAGGGACGGCGAGTCATGAGCAGTTCTTC.

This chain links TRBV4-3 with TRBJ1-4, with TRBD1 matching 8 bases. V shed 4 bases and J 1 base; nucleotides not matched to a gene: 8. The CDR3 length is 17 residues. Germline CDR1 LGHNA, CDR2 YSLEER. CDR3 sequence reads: CASSRSGTGRTNEKLFF. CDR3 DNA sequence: TGCGCCAGCAGCCGCTCCGGGACAGGTCGAACTAATGAAAAACTGTTTTTT.

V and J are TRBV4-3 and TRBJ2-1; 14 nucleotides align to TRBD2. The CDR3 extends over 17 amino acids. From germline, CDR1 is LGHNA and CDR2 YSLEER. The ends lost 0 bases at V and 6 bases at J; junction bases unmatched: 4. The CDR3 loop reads CASSQDQGLAGVNEQFF. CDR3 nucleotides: TGCGCCAGCAGCCAAGATCAGGGACTAGCGGGAGTCAATGAGCAGTTCTTC.

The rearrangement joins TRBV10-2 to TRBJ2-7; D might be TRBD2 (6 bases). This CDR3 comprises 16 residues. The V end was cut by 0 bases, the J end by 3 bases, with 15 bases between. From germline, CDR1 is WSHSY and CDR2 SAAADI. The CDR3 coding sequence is TGCGCCAGCAGTGAGTCTGGGACTGTAGGGTTCTACGAGCAGTACTTC. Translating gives CASSESGTVGFYEQYF.

CDR3 sequence reads: CASGQGDYGYTF. The CDR3 region has the DNA TGTGCCTCAGGACAGGGCGACTATGGCTACACCTTC. V and J are TRBV10-3 and TRBJ1-2, with 8 nucleotides matching TRBD1. CDR1 is ENHRY and CDR2 is SYGVKD in the germline V gene. Trimming cost V 11 bases and J 3 bases; bases outside gene matches: 5. There are 12 residues in the CDR3.

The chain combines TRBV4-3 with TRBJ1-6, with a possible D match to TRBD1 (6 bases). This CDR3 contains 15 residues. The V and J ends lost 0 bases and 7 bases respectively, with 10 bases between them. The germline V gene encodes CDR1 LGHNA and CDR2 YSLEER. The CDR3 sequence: CASSQEGGPNSPLHF. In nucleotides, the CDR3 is TGCGCCAGCAGCCAAGAAGGGGGACCCAATTCACCCCTCCACTTT.

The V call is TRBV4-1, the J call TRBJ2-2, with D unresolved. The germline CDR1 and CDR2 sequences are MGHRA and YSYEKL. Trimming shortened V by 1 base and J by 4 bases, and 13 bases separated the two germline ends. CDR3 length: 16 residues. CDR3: CASSQAGQSLTGELFF. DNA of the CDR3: TGCGCCAGCAGCCAAGCTGGGCAGAGCCTCACCGGGGAGCTGTTTTTT.

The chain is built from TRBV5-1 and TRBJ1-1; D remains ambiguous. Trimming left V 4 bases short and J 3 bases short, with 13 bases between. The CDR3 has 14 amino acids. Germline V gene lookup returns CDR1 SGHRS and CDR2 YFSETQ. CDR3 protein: CASSREYGDTEAFF. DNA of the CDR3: TGCGCCAGCAGCAGGGAGTACGGGGACACTGAAGCTTTCTTT.

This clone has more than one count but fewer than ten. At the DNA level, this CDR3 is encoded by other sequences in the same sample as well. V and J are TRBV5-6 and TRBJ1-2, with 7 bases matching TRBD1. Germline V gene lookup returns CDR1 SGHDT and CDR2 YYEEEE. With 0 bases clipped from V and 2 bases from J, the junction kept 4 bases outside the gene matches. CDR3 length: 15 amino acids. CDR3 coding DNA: TGTGCCAGCAGCTTGGGCCCGACAGGGAACTATGGCTACACCTTC. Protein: CASSLGPTGNYGYTF.

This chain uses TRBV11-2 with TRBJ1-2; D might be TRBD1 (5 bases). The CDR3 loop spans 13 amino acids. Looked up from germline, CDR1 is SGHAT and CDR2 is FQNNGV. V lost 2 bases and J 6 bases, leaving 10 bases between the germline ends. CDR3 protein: CASSLSGPNGYTF. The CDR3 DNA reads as TGTGCCAGCAGCTTATCAGGGCCCAATGGCTACACCTTC.

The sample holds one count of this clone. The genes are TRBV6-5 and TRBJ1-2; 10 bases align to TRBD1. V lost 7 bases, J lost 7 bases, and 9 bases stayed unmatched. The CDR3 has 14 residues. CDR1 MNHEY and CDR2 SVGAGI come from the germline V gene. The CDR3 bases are TGTGCCAGCACTCGGACAGGGGGTCTGGGTGGCTACACCTTC. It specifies CASTRTGGLGGYTF.

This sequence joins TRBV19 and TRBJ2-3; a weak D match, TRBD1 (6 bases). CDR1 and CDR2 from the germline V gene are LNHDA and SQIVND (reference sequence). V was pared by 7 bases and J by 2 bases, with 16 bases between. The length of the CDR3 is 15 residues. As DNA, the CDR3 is TGTGCCAGTAACAGGTGGGGGCAGGACACAGATACGCAGTATTTT. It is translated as CASNRWGQDTDTQYF.

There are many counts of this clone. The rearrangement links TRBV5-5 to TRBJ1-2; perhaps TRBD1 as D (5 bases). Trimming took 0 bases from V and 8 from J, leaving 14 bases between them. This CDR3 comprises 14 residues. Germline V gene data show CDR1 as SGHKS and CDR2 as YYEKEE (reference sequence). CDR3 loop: CASSLAVSTDGYTF. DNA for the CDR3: TGTGCCAGCAGCTTGGCCGTCTCGACAGACGGCTACACCTTC.

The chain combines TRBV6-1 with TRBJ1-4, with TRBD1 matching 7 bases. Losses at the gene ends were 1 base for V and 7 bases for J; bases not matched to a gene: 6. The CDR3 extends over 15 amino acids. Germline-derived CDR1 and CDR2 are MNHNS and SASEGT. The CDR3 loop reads CASSEGTGVSEKLFF. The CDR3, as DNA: TGTGCCAGCAGTGAAGGGACAGGAGTTAGTGAAAAACTGTTTTTT.

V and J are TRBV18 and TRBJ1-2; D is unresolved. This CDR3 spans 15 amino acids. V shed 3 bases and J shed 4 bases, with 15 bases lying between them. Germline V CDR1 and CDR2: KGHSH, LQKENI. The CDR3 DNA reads TGTGCCAGCTCACCGGAGACGTTACTGGCCTATGGCTACACCTTC. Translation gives CASSPETLLAYGYTF. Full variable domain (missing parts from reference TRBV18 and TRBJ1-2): NAGVMQNPRHLVRRRGQEARLRCSPMKGHSHVYWYRQLPEEGLKFMVYLQKENIIDESGMPKERFSAEFPKEGPSILRIQQVVRGDSAAYFCASSPETLLAYGYTFGSGTRLTVV.

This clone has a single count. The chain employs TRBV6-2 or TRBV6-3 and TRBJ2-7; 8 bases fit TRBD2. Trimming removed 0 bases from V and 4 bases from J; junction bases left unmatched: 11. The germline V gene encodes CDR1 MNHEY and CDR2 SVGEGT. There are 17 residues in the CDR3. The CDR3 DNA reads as TGTGCCAGCAGTTACTCGTCGATGGCGGGAGGCACGTACGAGCAGTACTTC. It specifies CASSYSSMAGGTYEQYF.

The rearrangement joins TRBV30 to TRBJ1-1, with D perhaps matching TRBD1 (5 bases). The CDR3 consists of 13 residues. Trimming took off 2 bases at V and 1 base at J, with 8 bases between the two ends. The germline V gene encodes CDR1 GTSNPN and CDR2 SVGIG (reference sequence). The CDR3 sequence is CAWSPQENTEAFF. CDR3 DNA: TGTGCCTGGAGTCCACAGGAGAACACTGAAGCTTTCTTT. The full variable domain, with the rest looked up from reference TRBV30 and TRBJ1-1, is SQTIHQWPATLVQPVGSPLSLECTVEGTSNPNLYWYRQAAGRGLQLLFYSVGIGQISSEVPQNLSASRPQDRQFILSSKKLLLSDSGFYLCAWSPQENTEAFFGQGTRLTVV.

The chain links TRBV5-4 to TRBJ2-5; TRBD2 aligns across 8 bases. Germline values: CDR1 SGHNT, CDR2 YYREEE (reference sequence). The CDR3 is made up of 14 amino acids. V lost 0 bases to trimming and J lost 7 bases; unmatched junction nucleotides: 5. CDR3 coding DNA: TGTGCCAGCAGCTTGGCCGCGGGGGGTTCGACCCAGTACTTC. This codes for CASSLAAGGSTQYF.